Below, one T cell receptor beta chain is given with its context. Its cognate antigen is unknown. The entry originates in a study of beta chain features in type 1 diabetes. Study-level findings and limits: Moderately but significantly shorter TCRB CDR3s were found in Type 1 diabetes patients in all four CD4+ subsets.

The study reverse transcribed the entire isolated RNA, so it sequenced expressed TCRB transcripts. Sequencing used immunoSEQ multiplex PCR; TCRdb keeps in-frame clones, though not all of them. The sample lists hundreds of thousands of clones, around an eighth occurring once. The sample was naive CD4+ T cells from blood. The sequence came from a man between 18 and 35 years old with type 1 diabetes.

The CDR3 nucleotides are TGTGCCAGCAGCTTTGGCTACGAGCAGTACTTC. Protein: CASSFGYEQYF. The rearrangement uses TRBV5-6 and TRBJ2-7; D is unresolved. From germline, CDR1 is SGHDT and CDR2 YYEEEE. V gave up 2 bases and J gave up 3 bases, with 3 bases separating them. The CDR3 has 11 amino acids.